The rows below give T cell receptor beta chains drawn from one sample of a study of blood T cell repertoires in COVID-19. Profiled with immunoSEQ multiplex PCR; TCRdb holds only in-frame clones, not every one. The sample records some 56,000 clones, about 87% being singletons. Sequenced input: peripheral blood. The source is a woman aged 55 to 70 with COVID-19, enrolled during active disease. Each CDR3 is given with its conserved first and last residue. D genes are given only for firm matches. Clone size appears in some rows only: once, few, many, or a class for an expanded clone.

abundance	v_gene	d_gene	j_gene	CDR3nt	CDR3aa
-	TRBV5-5	-	TRBJ1-1	TGTGCCAGCAGCTTACAGGGCGTTGAAGCTTTCTTT	CASSLQGVEAFF
-	TRBV4-1	-	TRBJ1-1	TGCGCCAGCAGCCAAGCCCCGGCAGGGGCGCGCACTGAAGCTTTCTTT	CASSQAPAGARTEAFF
few	TRBV19	-	TRBJ1-6	TGTGCCAGTAGACGGGACACGGGTTCACCCCTCCACTTT	CASRRDTGSPLHF
-	TRBV9	TRBD1	TRBJ2-2	TGTGCCAGCAGCGTAGGGATAGGGGGCGTCACCGGGGAGCTGTTTTTT	CASSVGIGGVTGELFF
-	TRBV12-3/TRBV12-4	-	TRBJ2-7	TGTGCCAGCAAGGAGACAGGCTCCTACGAGCAGTACTTC	CASKETGSYEQYF
-	TRBV6-1	TRBD1	TRBJ1-3	TGTGCCAGCAGGGAAGACAGGGGATCGACTGGAAACACCATATATTTT	CASREDRGSTGNTIYF
-	TRBV30	TRBD2	TRBJ2-6	TGTGCCTGGGGACTAGCTGGGGCCAACGTCCTGACTTTC	CAWGLAGANVLTF
-	TRBV3-1/TRBV3-2	TRBD1	TRBJ2-7	TGTGCCAGCAGCCCGTGGGACAGTTCCTACGAGCAGTACTTC	CASSPWDSSYEQYF
-	TRBV9	TRBD1	TRBJ1-1	TGTGCCAGCAGCGTCCTAAAAGACAGGGGGAACACTGAAGCTTTCTTT	CASSVLKDRGNTEAFF
once	TRBV28	-	TRBJ1-5	TGTGCCAGCAGTACGAATAGTGGCAATCAGCCCCAGCATTTT	CASSTNSGNQPQHF
-	TRBV27	-	TRBJ1-1	TGTGCCAGCAGGACGGGTAGTCCGAGCACTGAAGCTTTCTTT	CASRTGSPSTEAFF